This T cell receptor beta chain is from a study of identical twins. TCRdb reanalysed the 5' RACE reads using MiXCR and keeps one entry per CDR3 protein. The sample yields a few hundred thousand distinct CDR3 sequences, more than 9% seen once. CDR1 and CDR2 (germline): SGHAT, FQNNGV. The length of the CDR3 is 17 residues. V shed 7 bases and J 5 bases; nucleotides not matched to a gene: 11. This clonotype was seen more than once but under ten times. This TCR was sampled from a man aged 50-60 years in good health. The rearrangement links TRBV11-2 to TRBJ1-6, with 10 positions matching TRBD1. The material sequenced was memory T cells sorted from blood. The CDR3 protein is CASTRRQGALNNSPLHF. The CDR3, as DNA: TGTGCCAGCACCCGAAGACAGGGGGCTCTCAATAATTCACCCCTCCACTTT.